This entry concerns a single T cell receptor (beta chain). Profiled with immunoSEQ multiplex PCR; TCRdb holds only in-frame clones, not every one. Found here are fewer than 300,000 clones, 86% of them singletons; the top ten hold around 16%. This entry is derived from a study of blood T cell repertoires in COVID-19. V was shortened by 1 base and J by 3 bases, with 12 bases between the two germline ends. The V gene's germline CDR1 is SGHAT and CDR2 FQNNGV. The CDR3 has 15 amino acids. The sequence derives from a man younger than 35 who had recovered from COVID-19. V is TRBV11-2 and J is TRBJ1-2; D ambiguous. The sample taken for sequencing was PBMCs or T cells enriched from blood (not recorded which). The CDR3 here is CASSLGVASYYGYTF. The CDR3, as DNA: TGTGCCAGCAGCTTAGGCGTAGCAAGTTACTATGGCTACACCTTC.